This TCR beta chain was captured in a study of blood T cell repertoires in COVID-19. Study-level information: Sites across the United States, Italy and Spain contributed samples from acute and convalescent COVID-19. The cDNA or gDNA used as material had been derived from T cells, B-cell-depleted T cells, or PBMCs.

Original analysis: Amplification of reference gene primers was used by the study to estimate nucleated cell counts. Only in-frame clones appear in the TCRdb table, and some are missing; sequencing was by immunoSEQ multiplex PCR. The V and J calls and clone size come from that table; D and trimming were worked out from the DNA. Among more than 100,000 clones, about 79% were seen once, and the ten largest hold approximately 16%. CDR3 length: 13 residues. After removal of 0 bases from V and 12 bases from J, the junction contained 5 bases not matched to a gene. Looked up from germline, CDR1 is SGHTS and CDR2 is YDEGEE.

This chain connects TRBV5-8 to TRBJ2-1, with TRBD1 matching 8 bases. What was sequenced was peripheral blood. The TCR was taken from a woman aged 50 to 60 with acute or convalescent COVID-19. CDR3 coding DNA: TGTGCCAGCAGCTTGGGGACAGGGATCGGGCAGTTCTTC. This encodes CASSLGTGIGQFF.